These 15 T cell receptor beta chains were sequenced from one sample in a study of blood T cell repertoires in COVID-19. Sequencing was performed with immunoSEQ multiplex PCR; in TCRdb, only in-frame clones are kept and a portion is missing. This sample has approximately 150,000 clones; approximately 82% occur once, and the top ten carry nearly 15%. Sequenced sample: peripheral blood. Every receptor here comes from a human donor with acute or convalescent COVID-19. The donor label of this sample is uncertain.

The chain uses TRBV6-5 and TRBJ2-7; 9 bases line up with TRBD1. Trimming took 4 bases from V and 3 from J; bases not matched to a gene: 4. CDR3 length: 14 amino acids. The germline gives CDR1 MNHEY, CDR2 SVGAGI. CDR3 protein: CASSSRDRVYEQYF. The CDR3 bases are TGTGCCAGCAGTTCCCGGGACAGGGTCTACGAGCAGTACTTC.

V usage is TRBV5-4 and J usage is TRBJ1-6, with D possibly being TRBD1 (5 bases). CDR3 length equals 12 residues. Trimming cost V 4 bases and J 13 bases, with 12 bases left between them. Looked up from germline, CDR1 is SGHNT and CDR2 is YYREEE (reference sequence). The CDR3 loop is CASSPGGSPLHF. In DNA form, the CDR3 reads TGTGCCAGCAGCCCTGGGGGGTCGCCCCTCCACTTT.

V gene TRBV5-1 combines with J gene TRBJ2-5; TRBD2 matches 13 bases. The CDR3 runs to 15 residues. CDR1 and CDR2 from the germline V gene are SGHRS and YFSETQ. The V and J ends lost 3 bases and 5 bases, in that order; junction bases with no gene match: 4. The CDR3 region has the DNA TGCGCCAGCAGCTCGGGACTAGCGGGGCCCGAGACCCAGTACTTC. Encoded protein: CASSSGLAGPETQYF.

The chain recombines TRBV4-1 with TRBJ1-1; D perhaps matches TRBD1 (5 bases). Trimming took off 1 base at V and 3 bases at J, with 12 bases between the two ends. The CDR3 sequence is 15 residues long. Germline V gene lookup returns CDR1 MGHRA and CDR2 YSYEKL. This chain's CDR3 is CASSQGRGRYTEAFF. The CDR3 DNA reads TGCGCCAGCAGCCAAGGTAGGGGAAGGTACACTGAAGCTTTCTTT.

This clone was found once. The chain combines TRBV10-3 with TRBJ2-7, with D possibly TRBD2 on 7 matching bases. The germline V gene encodes CDR1 ENHRY and CDR2 SYGVKD. V shed 6 bases and J shed 6 bases, with 18 bases lying between them. This CDR3 region has 14 residues. CDR3 sequence reads: CAISGGQDFGEQYF. Written as DNA, the CDR3 is TGTGCCATCAGCGGGGGGCAGGACTTCGGCGAGCAGTACTTC.

The chain links TRBV5-5 to TRBJ1-1, with D maybe TRBD1 (5 bases). This CDR3 is built from 16 residues. Trimming took off 3 bases at V and 5 bases at J, with 20 bases between the two ends. Germline-derived CDR1 and CDR2 are SGHKS and YYEKEE (reference sequence). The CDR3 nucleotides read TGTGCCAGCAGCTCTAGGGTTGTCAGGGTGGGGACTGAAGCTTTCTTT. Translated: CASSSRVVRVGTEAFF.

CDR3 amino acids: CASSPRGNSYEQYF. The CDR3 DNA reads as TGCGCCAGCAGCCCCCGGGGGAACTCCTACGAGCAGTACTTC. The chain couples TRBV5-1 to TRBJ2-7; tentatively, D is TRBD2 (6 bases). CDR1 and CDR2 (germline): SGHRS, YFSETQ. V gave up 4 bases and J gave up 0 bases, with 11 bases separating them. CDR3 length equals 14 residues.

Only one count was recorded for this clone. The chain links TRBV6-5 to TRBJ1-2; D remains unclear. Germline V gene lookup returns CDR1 MNHEY and CDR2 SVGAGI. Deletions cut 5 bases from V and 0 bases from J, with 10 bases between. This CDR3 spans 14 amino acids. This CDR3 is CASSTSHTNYGYTF. Here the CDR3 DNA reads TGTGCCAGCAGTACAAGTCACACTAACTATGGCTACACCTTC.

The gene calls are TRBV11-2 and TRBJ2-5, with D perhaps matching TRBD2 (6 bases). The CDR3 is made up of 15 amino acids. Germline V gives CDR1 SGHAT, CDR2 FQNNGV. V shed 5 bases and J shed 1 base, with 14 bases lying between them. The CDR3 DNA follows: TGTGCCAGCAGCCCGCGGGGACTGACCCAAGAGACCCAGTACTTC. Translation gives CASSPRGLTQETQYF.

The chain recombines TRBV10-1 with TRBJ1-2; 7 bases agree with TRBD1. The V segment lost 0 bases and the J segment 4 bases; nucleotides outside the gene matches: 8. Germline loops: CDR1 WNHNN, CDR2 SYGVQD (reference sequence). This CDR3 spans 16 amino acids. DNA for the CDR3: TGCGCCAGCAGTGAGTCACCATCCCACAGGGGCTATGGCTACACCTTC. Translating it yields CASSESPSHRGYGYTF.

The chain recombines TRBV29-1 with TRBJ1-2, with 9 bases aligning to TRBD1. CDR1 and CDR2 from the germline V gene are SQVTM and ANQGSEA. CDR3 length: 13 residues. Losses at the gene ends were 6 bases for V and 3 bases for J; bases not matched to a gene: 5. The CDR3 spells CSVQQGADYGYTF. In nucleotides, the CDR3 is TGCAGCGTCCAACAGGGGGCGGACTATGGCTACACCTTC.

This chain joins TRBV29-1 and TRBJ1-5, with D possibly being TRBD1 (5 bases). The CDR3 length is 13 residues. Trimming left V 3 bases short and J 4 bases short, with 10 bases between. Germline CDR1 SQVTM, CDR2 ANQGSEA. This chain's CDR3 is CSVDLGGNQPQHF. DNA for the CDR3: TGCAGCGTTGACTTGGGGGGAAATCAGCCCCAGCATTTT.

The chain joins TRBV5-1 to TRBJ2-3, with D possibly being TRBD1 (6 bases). V was shortened by 0 bases and J by 0 bases, with 11 bases between the two germline ends. The CDR3 runs 16 residues. The germline CDR1 and CDR2 sequences are SGHRS and YFSETQ. The CDR3 DNA reads as TGCGCCAGCAGCTTGGAGGGACACCTAAGCACAGATACGCAGTATTTT. This translates into CASSLEGHLSTDTQYF.

This sequence joins TRBV29-1 and TRBJ2-3; 11 bases map to TRBD2. Unmatched junction bases numbered 7, after V lost 4 bases and J lost 4 bases. Germline V gene sequence: CDR1 SQVTM, CDR2 ANQGSEA. The CDR3 spans 15 residues. The CDR3 DNA is TGCAGCGTTGTCGAGACTAGCGGGGCCTCAGATACGCAGTATTTT. Protein sequence: CSVVETSGASDTQYF.

The CDR3 loop reads CASSPQGKSPLHF. The CDR3 region has the DNA TGTGCCAGCAGCCCACAGGGAAAGTCACCCCTCCACTTT. The chain joins TRBV7-2 to TRBJ1-6; possibly TRBD1 for D (6 bases). CDR3 length equals 13 residues. Germline CDR1 and CDR2: SGHTA and FQGNSA. Trimming cost V 5 bases and J 10 bases, with 12 bases left between them.